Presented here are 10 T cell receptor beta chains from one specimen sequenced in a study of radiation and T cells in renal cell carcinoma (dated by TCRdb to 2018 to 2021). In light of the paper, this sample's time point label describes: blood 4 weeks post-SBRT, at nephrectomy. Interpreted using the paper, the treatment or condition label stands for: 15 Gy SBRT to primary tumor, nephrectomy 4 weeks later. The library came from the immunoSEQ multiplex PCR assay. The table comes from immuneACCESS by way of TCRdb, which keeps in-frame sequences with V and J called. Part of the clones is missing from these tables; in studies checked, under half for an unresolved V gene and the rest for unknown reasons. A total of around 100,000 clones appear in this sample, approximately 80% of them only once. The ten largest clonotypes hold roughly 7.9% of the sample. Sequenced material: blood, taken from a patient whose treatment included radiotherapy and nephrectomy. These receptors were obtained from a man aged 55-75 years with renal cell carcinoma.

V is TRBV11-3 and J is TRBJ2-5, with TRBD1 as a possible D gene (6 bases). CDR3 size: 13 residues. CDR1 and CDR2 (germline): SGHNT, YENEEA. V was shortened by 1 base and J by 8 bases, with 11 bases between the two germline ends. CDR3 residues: CASSLGTGYTQYF. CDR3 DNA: TGTGCCAGCAGCTTAGGTACAGGGTATACCCAGTACTTC.

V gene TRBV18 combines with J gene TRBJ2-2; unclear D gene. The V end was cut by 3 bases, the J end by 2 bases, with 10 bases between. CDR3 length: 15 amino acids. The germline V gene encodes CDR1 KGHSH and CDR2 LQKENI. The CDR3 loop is CASSPPYGNTGELFF. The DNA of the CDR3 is TGTGCCAGCTCACCCCCGTACGGCAACACCGGGGAGCTGTTTTTT.

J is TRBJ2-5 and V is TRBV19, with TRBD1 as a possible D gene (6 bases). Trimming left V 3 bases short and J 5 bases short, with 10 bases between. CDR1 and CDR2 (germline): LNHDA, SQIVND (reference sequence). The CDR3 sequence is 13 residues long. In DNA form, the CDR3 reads TGTGCCAGTAGTATTACAGGGCTGGAGACCCAGTACTTC. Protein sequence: CASSITGLETQYF.

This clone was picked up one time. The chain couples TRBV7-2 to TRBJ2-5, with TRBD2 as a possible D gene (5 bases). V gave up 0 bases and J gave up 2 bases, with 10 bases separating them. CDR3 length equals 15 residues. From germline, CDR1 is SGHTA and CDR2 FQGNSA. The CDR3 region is CASSLASGGQETQYF. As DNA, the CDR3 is TGTGCCAGCAGCTTAGCGTCAGGAGGTCAAGAGACCCAGTACTTC.

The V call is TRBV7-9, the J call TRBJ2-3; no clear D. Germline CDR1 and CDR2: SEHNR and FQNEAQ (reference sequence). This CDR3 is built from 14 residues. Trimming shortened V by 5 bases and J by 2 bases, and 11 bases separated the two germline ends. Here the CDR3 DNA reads TGTGCCAGCAGCCCCTCGGCCTCCACAGATACGCAGTATTTT. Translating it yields CASSPSASTDTQYF.

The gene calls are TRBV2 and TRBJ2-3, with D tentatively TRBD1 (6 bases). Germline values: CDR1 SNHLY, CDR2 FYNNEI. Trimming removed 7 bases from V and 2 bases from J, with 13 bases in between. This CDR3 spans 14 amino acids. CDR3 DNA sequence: TGTGCCAGCAAACCGGGACACTTCACAGATACGCAGTATTTT. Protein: CASKPGHFTDTQYF.

The CDR3 DNA reads as TGTGCCAGCAGTGAAGCGCGGTCAGCGAAAGAGACCCAGTACTTC. Encoded protein: CASSEARSAKETQYF. The rearrangement uses TRBV2 and TRBJ2-5, with D unclear. Trimming shortened V by 0 bases and J by 3 bases, and 11 bases separated the two germline ends. The CDR3 sequence is 15 residues long. CDR1 is SNHLY and CDR2 is FYNNEI in the germline V gene.

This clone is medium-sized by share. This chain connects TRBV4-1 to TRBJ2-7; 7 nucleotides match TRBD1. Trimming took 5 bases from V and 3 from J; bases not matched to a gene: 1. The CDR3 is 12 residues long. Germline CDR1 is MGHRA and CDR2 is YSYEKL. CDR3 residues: CASSWDSYEQYF. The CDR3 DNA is TGCGCCAGCAGCTGGGACAGCTACGAGCAGTACTTC.

CDR3 nucleotides: TGTGCCAGCAGCTTGGACAGGGGGATGACCGGGGAGCTGTTTTTT. Translated: CASSLDRGMTGELFF. The chain carries TRBV5-5 and TRBJ2-2; the match to TRBD1 covers 8 bases. The V segment lost 0 bases and the J segment 5 bases; nucleotides outside the gene matches: 3. Germline values: CDR1 SGHKS, CDR2 YYEKEE (reference sequence). This CDR3 region has 15 residues.

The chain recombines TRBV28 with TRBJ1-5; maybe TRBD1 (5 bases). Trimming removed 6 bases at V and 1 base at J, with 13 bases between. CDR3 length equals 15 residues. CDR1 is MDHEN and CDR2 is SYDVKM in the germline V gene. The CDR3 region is CASSLMGESNQPQHF. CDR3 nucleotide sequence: TGTGCCAGCAGCCTAATGGGGGAGAGCAATCAGCCCCAGCATTTT.